Reported below is one TCR beta chain. Its target is unknown. Time point described: persistent/refractory GD, antithyroid drugs over 5 years with positive TRAb. From RNA extracted from PBMCs, the TCR library was made. This entry belongs to a study of regulatory T cells in long-lasting Graves disease. CDR3 size: 14 residues. The germline V gene encodes CDR1 GTSNPN and CDR2 SVGIG (reference sequence). Trimming left V 0 bases short and J 4 bases short, with 13 bases between. Broader study findings: Persistent disease favored TRBV28, TRBJ1-2 and TRBJ2-5. More public clonotypes were shared by persistent patients (about 2,700) than by new patients (approximately 1,000). Reduced TCR diversity was observed in persistent Graves' patients versus newly diagnosed patients.

CDR3-region Arm-PCR and iRepertoire HTBI primers produced the TCR beta libraries. Each CDR3 protein is one row after TCRdb ran MiXCR on the multiplex PCR reads. The sample gives 650,000 to 850,000 distinct CDR3 sequences, about 32% of which show up once; under 55% is in the top ten. This chain uses TRBV30 with TRBJ2-7, with D possibly being TRBD2 (6 bases). This clonotype originated in a female donor with Graves disease. The sample was peripheral blood mononuclear cells (PBMCs), taken when the disease was refractory, from a patient treated with antithyroid drugs. The CDR3 DNA reads TGTGCCTGGAGTGTACCGGGAGAAAGGTACGAGCAGTACTTC. Protein: CAWSVPGERYEQYF.